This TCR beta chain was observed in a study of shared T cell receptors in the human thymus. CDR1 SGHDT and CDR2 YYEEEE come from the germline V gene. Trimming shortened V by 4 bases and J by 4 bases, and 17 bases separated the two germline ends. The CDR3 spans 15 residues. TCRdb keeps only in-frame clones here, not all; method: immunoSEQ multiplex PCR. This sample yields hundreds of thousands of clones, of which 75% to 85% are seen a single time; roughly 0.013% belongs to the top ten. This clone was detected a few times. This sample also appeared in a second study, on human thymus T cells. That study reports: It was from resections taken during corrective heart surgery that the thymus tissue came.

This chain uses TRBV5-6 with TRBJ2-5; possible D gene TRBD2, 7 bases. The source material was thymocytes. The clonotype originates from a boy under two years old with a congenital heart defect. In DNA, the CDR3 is TGTGCCAGCAGCATCCTCGGGGGGCCGGGAGAGACCCAGTACTTC. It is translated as CASSILGGPGETQYF.